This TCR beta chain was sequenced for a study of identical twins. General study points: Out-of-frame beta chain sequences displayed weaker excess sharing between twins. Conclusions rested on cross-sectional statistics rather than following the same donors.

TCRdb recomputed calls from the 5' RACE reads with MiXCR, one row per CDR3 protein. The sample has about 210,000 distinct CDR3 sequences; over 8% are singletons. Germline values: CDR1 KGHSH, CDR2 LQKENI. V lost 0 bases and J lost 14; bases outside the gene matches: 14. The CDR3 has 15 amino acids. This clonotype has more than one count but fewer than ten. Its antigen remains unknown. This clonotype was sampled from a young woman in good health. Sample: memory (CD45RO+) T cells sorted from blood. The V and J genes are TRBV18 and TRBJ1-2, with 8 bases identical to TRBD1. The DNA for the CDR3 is TGTGCCAGCTCACCACCAGACGGGACAGGTCGTCCGGGGACCTTC. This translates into CASSPPDGTGRPGTF.